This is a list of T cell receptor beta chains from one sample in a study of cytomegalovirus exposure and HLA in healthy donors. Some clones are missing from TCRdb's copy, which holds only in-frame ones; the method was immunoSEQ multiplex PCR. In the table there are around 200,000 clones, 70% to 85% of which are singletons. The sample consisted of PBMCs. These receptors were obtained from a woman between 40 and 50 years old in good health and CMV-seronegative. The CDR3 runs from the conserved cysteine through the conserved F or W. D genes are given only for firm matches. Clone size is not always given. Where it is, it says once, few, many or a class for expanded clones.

DNA: TGTGCCAGCAGCCAAGAAGGTGCGGGCGGGGGGGAAAAACTGTTTTTT
CDR3: CASSQEGAGGGEKLFF
size: NA
V: TRBV4-2
D: NA
J: TRBJ1-4

DNA: TGTGCCAGCAGCACACAACTAGCGGGGGGGCTCAATGAGCAGTTCTTC
CDR3: CASSTQLAGGLNEQFF
size: NA
V: TRBV5-4
D: TRBD2
J: TRBJ2-1

DNA: TGTGCCAGCAGCGTTGGGACTAGCGTGGAGACCCAGTACTTC
CDR3: CASSVGTSVETQYF
size: once
V: TRBV2
D: TRBD2
J: TRBJ2-5

DNA: TGTGCCAGCAGCTTAACAGTAACTCAGTTCTTC
CDR3: CASSLTVTQFF
size: NA
V: TRBV7-9
D: NA
J: TRBJ2-1

DNA: TGTGCCAGCAGGCGCCCTAGTGCAGATACGCAGTATTTT
CDR3: CASRRPSADTQYF
size: NA
V: TRBV6-5
D: NA
J: TRBJ2-3

DNA: TGTGCCAGCAGCCCCCAGACAGGGTCCAGGATTGGCTACACCTTC
CDR3: CASSPQTGSRIGYTF
size: NA
V: TRBV9
D: TRBD1
J: TRBJ1-2

DNA: TGTGCCAGCTCACTAAGACAGTTCACCCCCCAAGAGACCCAGTACTTC
CDR3: CASSLRQFTPQETQYF
size: NA
V: TRBV18
D: NA
J: TRBJ2-5

DNA: TGTGCCACCAGCGGAGGGGAAGAGACCCAGTACTTC
CDR3: CATSGGEETQYF
size: NA
V: TRBV27
D: NA
J: TRBJ2-5

DNA: TGTGCCAGCAGCTTGGGGTCCGGGACTAGCGGGGGAAATCAAGAGACCCAGTACTTC
CDR3: CASSLGSGTSGGNQETQYF
size: NA
V: TRBV7-3
D: TRBD2
J: TRBJ2-5

DNA: TGTGCCAGCAGTTACCGGGGGGACACACTCGAAAAACTGTTTTTT
CDR3: CASSYRGDTLEKLFF
size: once
V: TRBV6-6
D: NA
J: TRBJ1-4

DNA: TGTGCCAGCAGGCACAGGGGGCTTGCGAACACTGAAGCTTTCTTT
CDR3: CASRHRGLANTEAFF
size: NA
V: TRBV7-9
D: TRBD1
J: TRBJ1-1

DNA: TGCAGCGCAAGAGCAGGGGCATATGGCTACACCTTC
CDR3: CSARAGAYGYTF
size: NA
V: TRBV29-1
D: NA
J: TRBJ1-2

DNA: TGTGCCAGCAGCGCTAGCGGGGGGCCTGCCGGAGATACGCAGTATTTT
CDR3: CASSASGGPAGDTQYF
size: NA
V: TRBV9
D: TRBD2
J: TRBJ2-3

DNA: TGTGCCACGACGGGGGACAGGGGGCCAGAGCAGTACTTC
CDR3: CATTGDRGPEQYF
size: NA
V: TRBV7-9
D: TRBD1
J: TRBJ2-7

DNA: TGTGCCACCAGCAGAGATGGGGGGAATACAGGTACGCAGTATTTT
CDR3: CATSRDGGNTGTQYF
size: NA
V: TRBV15
D: NA
J: TRBJ2-3

DNA: TGTGCCAGCAGCCTAACCCAGGGAAACTCTGGAAACACCATATATTTT
CDR3: CASSLTQGNSGNTIYF
size: once
V: TRBV9
D: NA
J: TRBJ1-3

DNA: TGTGCCAGCACCAGGCGACAGGTCGATTCACCCCTCCACTTT
CDR3: CASTRRQVDSPLHF
size: once
V: TRBV6-1
D: NA
J: TRBJ1-6